Detailed here is one T cell receptor beta chain. Its specificity is not known. Clones were read by immunoSEQ multiplex PCR, and TCRdb kept only the in-frame ones, dropping some. This table holds approximately 170,000 clones, about 86% found once. These data belong to a study of T cell responses to AZD1222 COVID-19 vaccine. Findings of the study overall: Researchers took repertoire samples only after the peak T cell response had come. Donors skewed white British and female; clonal diversity was possibly underestimated.

The CDR3 has 14 amino acids. Per germline, CDR1 SEHNR and CDR2 FQNEAQ (reference sequence). The ends were cut back, 1 base at V and 5 bases at J, with 11 bases in the middle. The chain couples TRBV7-9 to TRBJ1-1; D ambiguous. This sequence was found in an adult who received the AZD1222 COVID-19 vaccine. The starting material was peripheral blood, obtained 28 days after the second AZD1222 dose. CDR3 amino acids: CASSLVGSPTEAFF. The CDR3 DNA sequence: TGTGCCAGCAGCTTAGTCGGAAGTCCAACTGAAGCTTTCTTT.